The next 15 T cell receptor beta chains were all read from a single sample in a study of blood T cell repertoires in COVID-19 (dated by TCRdb to 2020 to 2022). Library method: the immunoSEQ multiplex PCR assay. In TCRdb, the immuneACCESS table is reduced to in-frame sequences with V and J assigned. These tables do not hold every clone; where another copy was compared, an unresolved V gene accounts for under half, and the others remain unexplained. Counted in this sample were 290,000 or so clones; 85% to 90% of them appeared once. The leading ten clones occupy 3.5% to 4.5% of the sample. The sequenced sample was PBMCs or T cells enriched from blood (not recorded which). These receptor sequences come from a woman aged 18-35 years with acute COVID-19.

The chain combines TRBV19 with TRBJ1-1; possibly TRBD1 for D (5 bases). This CDR3 region has 12 residues. Deletions cut 2 bases from V and 5 bases from J, with 6 bases between. The germline V gene encodes CDR1 LNHDA and CDR2 SQIVND (reference sequence). The chain's CDR3 is CASSIPGTEAFF. DNA of the CDR3: TGTGCCAGTAGTATACCAGGGACTGAAGCTTTCTTT. Full variable domain (remainder filled in from reference TRBV19 and TRBJ1-1): DGGITQSPKYLFRKEGQNVTLSCEQNLNHDAMYWYRQDPGQGLRLIYYSQIVNDFQKGDIAEGYSVSREKKESFPLTVTSAQKNPTAFYLCASSIPGTEAFFGQGTRLTVV.

Only one count was recorded for this clone. The chain joins TRBV7-9 to TRBJ2-4; TRBD2 matches at 10 bases. Losses at the gene ends were 5 bases for V and 8 bases for J; bases not matched to a gene: 6. CDR3 size: 14 residues. CDR1 is SEHNR, CDR2 FQNEAQ, per germline (reference sequence). The CDR3 loop is CASSRTSGGDIQYF. The CDR3 region has the DNA TGTGCCAGCAGCAGGACTAGCGGCGGGGACATTCAGTACTTC.

The chain links TRBV5-5 to TRBJ2-6; a weak D match, TRBD2 (6 bases). V was cut by 7 bases and J by 1 base, with 15 bases left in between. This CDR3 has 16 residues. The germline gives CDR1 SGHKS, CDR2 YYEKEE (reference sequence). CDR3 region: CASGGSGNSGANVLTF. CDR3 in DNA: TGTGCCAGCGGGGGTAGCGGAAATTCTGGGGCCAACGTCCTGACTTTC.

This clone has just one count. The rearrangement uses TRBV6-6 and TRBJ2-1; 10 positions match TRBD2. After removal of 6 bases from V and 7 bases from J, the junction contained 3 bases not matched to a gene. This CDR3 region has 13 residues. Germline V CDR1 and CDR2: MNHNY, SVGAGI (reference sequence). CDR3 amino acids: CASRGLALNEQFF. As DNA, the CDR3 is TGTGCCAGCAGGGGACTAGCGCTTAATGAGCAGTTCTTC.

CDR3 sequence (DNA): TGTGCCAGCAGCTTGGCCTTAGCGGGAGTACTAAGCGCGCAGTTCTTC. It yields the protein CASSLALAGVLSAQFF. J is TRBJ2-1 and V is TRBV5-6, with 9 bases lining up with TRBD2. The CDR3 consists of 16 residues. Germline CDR1 and CDR2: SGHDT and YYEEEE. V lost 0 bases to trimming and J lost 12 bases; unmatched junction nucleotides: 13.

The rearrangement joins TRBV28 to TRBJ2-5; 11 nucleotides agree with TRBD2. The CDR3 covers 16 residues. The ends lost 5 bases at V and 3 bases at J; junction bases unmatched: 8. Germline lookup yields CDR1 MDHEN and CDR2 SYDVKM. The CDR3 DNA follows: TGTGCCAGCAGTCCCCGGACTAGCGGGCACAAAGAGACCCAGTACTTC. Its protein is CASSPRTSGHKETQYF. Combining the CDR3 with reference TRBV28 and TRBJ2-5 gives the whole variable domain DVKVTQSSRYLVKRTGEKVFLECVQDMDHENMFWYRQDPGLGLRLIYFSYDVKMKEKGDIPEGYSVSREKKERFSLILESASTNQTSMYLCASSPRTSGHKETQYFGPGTRLLVL.

The chain joins TRBV5-4 to TRBJ2-4; 10 bases match TRBD2. There are 15 residues in the CDR3. The ends lost 3 bases at V and 5 bases at J; junction bases unmatched: 5. Looked up from germline, CDR1 is SGHNT and CDR2 is YYREEE (reference sequence). CDR3 bases: TGTGCCAGCAGCTCAGCGGGAGGGCCAGAAAACATTCAGTACTTC. Encoded protein: CASSSAGGPENIQYF.

The chain joins TRBV10-1 to TRBJ1-4, with D perhaps TRBD1 (5 bases). The V and J ends lost 0 bases and 8 bases respectively, with 25 bases between them. This CDR3 spans 19 amino acids. Germline CDR1 is WNHNN and CDR2 is SYGVQD (reference sequence). CDR3 amino acids: CASSESKGKSAGSEEKLFF. DNA of the CDR3: TGCGCCAGCAGTGAGTCCAAGGGCAAATCGGCAGGGTCAGAAGAAAAACTGTTTTTT.

This rearrangement joins TRBV27 to TRBJ1-6; possible D gene TRBD1, 6 bases. The CDR3 spans 13 residues. V was trimmed by 0 bases and J by 15 bases, leaving 12 bases between them. The germline V gene has CDR1 MNHEY and CDR2 SMNVEV (reference sequence). The CDR3: CASSLSGTGLLHF. The CDR3 region has the DNA TGTGCCAGCAGTTTATCGGGTACAGGGCTCCTCCACTTT.

In its sample, this clone was seen once. The chain is built from TRBV10-3 and TRBJ2-3; 7 positions agree with TRBD2. With V trimmed by 9 bases and J by 9 bases, 15 bases remained unmatched. The CDR3 contains 14 residues. Germline CDR1 reads ENHRY; CDR2 reads SYGVKD. The chain's CDR3 is CAMNAREGEGTQYF. The DNA for the CDR3 is TGTGCCATGAACGCGAGGGAGGGCGAAGGGACGCAGTATTTT.

This rearrangement joins TRBV5-6 to TRBJ1-2; 7 positions match TRBD1. Germline CDR1 SGHDT, CDR2 YYEEEE. V dropped 4 bases and J dropped 4; count of bases not matched to a gene: 4. The CDR3 is 13 residues long. The chain's CDR3 is CASSPDRIYGYTF. CDR3 DNA sequence: TGTGCCAGCAGCCCGGACAGGATCTATGGCTACACCTTC.

The chain couples TRBV6-5 to TRBJ1-2, with D tentatively TRBD1 (5 bases). The germline V gene encodes CDR1 MNHEY and CDR2 SVGAGI. V lost 0 bases, J lost 1 base, and 9 bases lay in between. The CDR3 has 15 residues. The CDR3 loop is CASSYSIGDNYGYTF. The CDR3 bases are TGTGCCAGCAGTTACTCGATAGGGGATAACTATGGCTACACCTTC.

There are a few counts of this clone. The chain carries TRBV7-9 and TRBJ1-1; 7 positions agree with TRBD1. Germline CDR1 and CDR2: SEHNR and FQNEAQ (reference sequence). Trimming took 2 bases from V and 1 from J; bases not matched to a gene: 7. The CDR3 is made up of 16 amino acids. CDR3 in amino acids: CASSLRSGTANTEAFF. The DNA of the CDR3 is TGTGCCAGCAGCTTAAGATCCGGGACAGCGAACACTGAAGCTTTCTTT.

The chain has TRBV11-1 and TRBJ2-5; the match to TRBD1 covers 9 bases. From germline, CDR1 is SGHAT and CDR2 FQDESV (reference sequence). V lost 5 bases, J lost 5 bases, and 9 bases stayed unmatched. The CDR3 length is 15 residues. CDR3 coding DNA: TGTGCCAGCAGCCTTGGGGGACAGGGTAGCGAGACCCAGTACTTC. The encoded protein is CASSLGGQGSETQYF.

This chain connects TRBV24-1 to TRBJ1-1; D is perhaps TRBD1 (6 bases). CDR3 length: 14 residues. From germline, CDR1 is KGHDR and CDR2 SFDVKD. Trimming stripped 4 bases from V and 6 bases from J, with 14 bases between. CDR3 in DNA: TGTGCCACCAGTGACACGAGGGGGACCGCTGAAGCTTTCTTT. The encoded protein is CATSDTRGTAEAFF.